The text below deals with one TCR beta chain. Here immunoSEQ multiplex PCR was the method, and the copy in TCRdb shows in-frame clones only, minus some. The data hold 2 million to 2.5 million clones, with approximately 93% observed a single time. The sample originates from a study of shared clonotypes between healthy human individuals. The V gene's germline CDR1 is SEHNR and CDR2 FQNEAQ (reference sequence). The V end lost 0 bases, the J end lost 6 bases, and 15 bases lay between the germline ends. The CDR3 is made up of 16 amino acids. The TCR sequence derives from a man between 18 and 35 years old in good health. Some clones in this sample may be carry-over from other donors' samples. The V call is TRBV7-9, the J call TRBJ2-1; a weak D match, TRBD2 (7 bases). Sequencing was carried out using naive CD4+ T cells from PBMCs. The subset is: CD45RA+ positively selected. The CDR3 bases are TGTGCCAGCAGCTTAGCCGCGGGGGCTATCGGCAATGAGCAGTTCTTC. Translation gives CASSLAAGAIGNEQFF.